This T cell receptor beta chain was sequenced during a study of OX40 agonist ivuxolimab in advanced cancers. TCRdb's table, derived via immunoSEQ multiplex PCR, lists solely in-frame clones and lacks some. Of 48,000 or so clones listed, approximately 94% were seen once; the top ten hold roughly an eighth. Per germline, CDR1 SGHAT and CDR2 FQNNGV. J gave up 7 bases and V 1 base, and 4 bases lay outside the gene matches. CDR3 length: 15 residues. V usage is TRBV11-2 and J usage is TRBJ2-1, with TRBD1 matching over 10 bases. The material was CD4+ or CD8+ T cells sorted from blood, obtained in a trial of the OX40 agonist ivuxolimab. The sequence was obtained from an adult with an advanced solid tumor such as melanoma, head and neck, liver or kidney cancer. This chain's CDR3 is CASSLGQGAWNEQFF. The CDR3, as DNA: TGTGCCAGCAGCTTAGGACAGGGGGCATGGAATGAGCAGTTCTTC. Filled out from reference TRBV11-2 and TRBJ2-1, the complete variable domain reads EAGVAQSPRYKIIEKRQSVAFWCNPISGHATLYWYQQILGQGPKLLIQFQNNGVVDDSQLPKDRFSAERLKGVDSTLKIQPAKLEDSAVYLCASSLGQGAWNEQFFGPGTRLTVL.